The T cell receptor beta chain under discussion was sequenced for a study of PD-L1 blockade in urothelial cancer. Findings of the study overall: Improved survival was predicted by pretreatment blood TCR clonality below the median.

Time point: peripheral blood 6 weeks after treatment start. Germline CDR1 reads LNHNV; CDR2 reads YYDKDF (reference sequence). The CDR3 loop spans 16 amino acids. The ends lost 3 bases at V and 0 bases at J; junction bases unmatched: 1. The protocol was immunoSEQ multiplex PCR, while the TCRdb copy is restricted to in-frame clones and leaves out a portion. The data hold about 51,000 clones, with approximately 90% observed a single time. Details on this clone: As yet, its antigen is unknown.

The receptor comes from a man aged 55-75 years with urothelial cancer. The chain employs TRBV15 and TRBJ2-5; 13 bases are a match to TRBD2. Sample: PBMCs, taken around atezolizumab (anti-PD-L1) treatment. CDR3 protein: CATSRGTSGDQETQYF. CDR3 coding DNA: TGTGCCACCAGCAGGGGGACTAGCGGGGACCAAGAGACCCAGTACTTC.